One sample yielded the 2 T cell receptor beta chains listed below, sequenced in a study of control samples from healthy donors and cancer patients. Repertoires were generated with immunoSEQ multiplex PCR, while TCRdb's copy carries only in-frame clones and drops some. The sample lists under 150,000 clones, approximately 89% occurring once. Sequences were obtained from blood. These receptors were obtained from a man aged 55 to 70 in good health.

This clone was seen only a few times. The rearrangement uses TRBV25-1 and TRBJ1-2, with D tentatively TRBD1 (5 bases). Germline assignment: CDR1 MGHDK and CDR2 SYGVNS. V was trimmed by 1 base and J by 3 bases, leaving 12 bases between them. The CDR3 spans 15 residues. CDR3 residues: CASSEFGGGDYGYTF. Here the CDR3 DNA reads TGTGCCAGCAGTGAATTCGGGGGGGGAGACTATGGCTACACCTTC.

CDR3 DNA sequence: TGTGCCAGCAGTTACGAAACAGTCCAGCCCCAGCATTTT. It encodes CASSYETVQPQHF. The chain is built from TRBV6-6 and TRBJ1-5; no clear D. The CDR3 extends over 13 amino acids. The V end was cut by 2 bases, the J end by 7 bases, with 9 bases between. The germline CDR1 and CDR2 sequences are MNHNY and SVGAGI (reference sequence).